The rows below give T cell receptor beta chains drawn from one sample of a study of shared clonotypes between healthy human individuals. The repertoire was sequenced with immunoSEQ multiplex PCR; TCRdb's copy has only in-frame clones and lacks some. The table lists around 1.9 million clones, 90% to 95% of them singletons. The sample was naive CD8+ T cells from PBMCs. The receptors here all came from a young man in good health. Some clones in this sample may be carry-over from other donors' samples. CDR3s include the opening cysteine and the closing phenylalanine or tryptophan. A D gene is named only where the DNA matches it firmly. The size field is filled for only some rows; it gives once, few, many or a size class.

TRBJ1-1,TRBD1,NA,TRBV11-2,CASSGRTGTGRYTEAFF,TGTGCCAGCAGCGGCCGTACAGGGACAGGGCGTTACACTGAAGCTTTCTTT
TRBJ2-1,NA,NA,TRBV28,CASSSQAGTEQFF,TGTGCCAGCAGTTCCCAGGCAGGGACTGAGCAGTTCTTC
TRBJ2-5,TRBD2,NA,TRBV28,CASSGGQLAGVGETQYF,TGTGCCAGCTCTGGGGGGCAACTAGCGGGAGTGGGTGAGACCCAGTACTTC
TRBJ2-3,NA,NA,TRBV28,CASSSRDRSSGDTQYF,TGTGCCAGCAGTTCCCGGGACAGGTCTAGCGGCGATACGCAGTATTTT
TRBJ2-1,TRBD2,NA,TRBV29-1,CSVAGGNPPGVYNEQFF,TGCAGCGTAGCGGGAGGTAATCCCCCAGGTGTATACAATGAGCAGTTCTTC
TRBJ2-1,NA,NA,TRBV7-3,CASSLRAGEQFF,TGTGCCAGCAGCCTCAGGGCGGGTGAGCAGTTCTTC
TRBJ2-7,TRBD2,NA,TRBV30,CAWRTSVYEQYF,TGTGCCTGGAGGACTAGCGTTTACGAGCAGTACTTC
TRBJ2-6,NA,NA,TRBV7-3,CASSPGLGGANVLTF,TGTGCCAGCAGCCCCGGGCTGGGTGGGGCCAACGTCCTGACTTTC
TRBJ2-5,TRBD2,NA,TRBV5-6,CASSWLAEHNQETQYF,TGTGCCAGCAGCTGGCTAGCGGAGCATAACCAAGAGACCCAGTACTTC
TRBJ2-5,TRBD2,NA,TRBV25-1,CASREGTRRETQYF,TGTGCCAGCAGAGAGGGGACTAGGAGGGAGACCCAGTACTTC
TRBJ2-1,NA,NA,TRBV7-2,CASSLGGAGNEQFF,TGTGCCAGCAGCTTAGGGGGGGCCGGCAATGAGCAGTTCTTC
TRBJ2-7,NA,NA,TRBV29-1,CSVEAETSYEQYF,TGCAGCGTTGAAGCTGAAACGAGCTACGAGCAGTACTTC
TRBJ2-3,TRBD2,once,TRBV7-2,CASSLGRLAGMTDTQYF,TGTGCCAGCAGCTTAGGCCGACTAGCGGGGATGACAGATACGCAGTATTTT
TRBJ2-2,TRBD2,NA,TRBV7-6,CASSTIAGAYTGELFF,TGTGCCAGCAGCACCATAGCGGGAGCGTACACCGGGGAGCTGTTTTTT
TRBJ2-5,TRBD1,once,TRBV6-1,CASSEKEGRGRIETQYF,TGTGCCAGCAGTGAAAAAGAAGGCAGGGGGCGCATAGAGACCCAGTACTTC
TRBJ2-1,NA,NA,TRBV11-2,CASSFRLKATSSYNEQFF,TGTGCCAGCAGCTTCCGCTTGAAAGCAACGAGCTCCTACAATGAGCAGTTCTTC
TRBJ2-2,NA,NA,TRBV9,CASSAEDFPTMNTGELFF,TGTGCCAGCAGCGCCGAGGACTTTCCCACGATGAACACCGGGGAGCTGTTTTTT
TRBJ1-3,TRBD1,NA,TRBV27,CASRGGGNTIYF,TGTGCCTCCAGGGGGGGAGGAAACACCATATATTTT
TRBJ2-7,TRBD1,NA,TRBV28,CASLQGGSHEQYF,TGTGCCAGTTTACAGGGGGGATCCCACGAGCAGTACTTC
TRBJ2-7,NA,NA,TRBV7-2,CASKGQESYEQYF,TGTGCCAGCAAGGGGCAGGAATCCTACGAGCAGTACTTC
TRBJ2-3,NA,once,TRBV7-9,CASDRGTSTDTQYF,TGTGCCAGCGACCGGGGGACTAGCACAGATACGCAGTATTTT
TRBJ1-1,NA,NA,TRBV7-9,CASSPMLAQIYDTEAFF,TGTGCCAGCAGCCCCATGCTTGCACAAATTTATGACACTGAAGCTTTCTTT
TRBJ2-1,TRBD2,NA,TRBV28,CASLPLAGSFYNEQFF,TGTGCCAGCCTTCCCCTAGCGGGGTCCTTCTACAATGAGCAGTTCTTC
TRBJ1-5,NA,NA,TRBV19,CASSIWDTSNQPQHF,TGTGCCAGTAGTATTTGGGACACTAGCAATCAGCCCCAGCATTTT
TRBJ2-7,TRBD1,NA,TRBV2,CASIRDSTYEQYF,TGTGCCAGCATTCGGGACAGCACCTACGAGCAGTACTTC
TRBJ2-1,NA,NA,TRBV29-1,CSAISPRSQTYNEQFF,TGCAGCGCCATCAGCCCGCGGTCCCAGACCTACAATGAGCAGTTCTTC
TRBJ2-7,NA,NA,TRBV5-8,CASSFDGRGPEQYF,TGTGCCAGCAGCTTTGACGGTCGGGGTCCCGAGCAGTACTTC
TRBJ1-1,NA,once,TRBV12-1,CASSPPWPDTEAFF,TGTGCCAGCAGCCCGCCTTGGCCCGACACTGAAGCTTTCTTT
TRBJ2-2,NA,NA,TRBV12-5,CASGPNTGELFF,TGTGCTAGTGGTCCGAACACCGGGGAGCTGTTTTTT
TRBJ2-1,NA,NA,TRBV20-1,CSARDQNEQFF,TGCAGTGCTAGAGATCAGAATGAGCAGTTCTTC
TRBJ2-7,NA,NA,TRBV7-8,CASSPGAGRSSYEQYF,TGTGCCAGCAGCCCAGGGGCCGGGCGGAGCTCCTACGAGCAGTACTTC
TRBJ2-7,TRBD2,NA,TRBV4-1,CASSQTSGGAYEQYF,TGCGCCAGCAGCCAGACTAGCGGGGGGGCCTACGAGCAGTACTTC
TRBJ2-5,NA,NA,TRBV28,CASSLLGPQETQYF,TGTGCCAGCAGTTTATTGGGTCCCCAAGAGACCCAGTACTTC
TRBJ2-7,TRBD2,NA,TRBV27,CASSSGSTYEQYF,TGTGCCAGCAGCAGCGGGAGCACCTACGAGCAGTACTTC
TRBJ2-5,TRBD1,NA,TRBV5-4,CASSPGTGGRETQYF,TGTGCCAGCAGCCCCGGGACAGGGGGTCGAGAGACCCAGTACTTC
TRBJ2-7,NA,NA,TRBV27,CASLSQGTYEQYF,TGTGCCAGCCTGAGCCAGGGGACCTACGAGCAGTACTTC
TRBJ2-1,TRBD2,once,TRBV27,CASSSEREARLYNEQFF,TGTGCCAGCAGTTCGGAGCGGGAGGCCCGACTTTACAATGAGCAGTTCTTC
TRBJ2-1,TRBD1,NA,TRBV4-3,CASSQEGQGGNEQFF,TGCGCCAGCAGCCAAGAGGGACAGGGTGGCAATGAGCAGTTCTTC
TRBJ2-7,TRBD2,NA,TRBV4-3,CASSPGLAGGRFKEQYF,TGCGCCAGCAGCCCGGGACTAGCGGGAGGCCGTTTTAAGGAGCAGTACTTC
TRBJ2-7,TRBD1,NA,TRBV27,CASSFGTGKSEQYF,TGTGCCAGCAGTTTCGGGACAGGGAAGTCCGAGCAGTACTTC